This is a list of T cell receptor beta chains from one sample in a study of a mutant IDH1 vaccine in newly diagnosed glioma. These TCRs' antigens remain unknown. Some clones are missing from TCRdb's copy, which holds only in-frame ones; the method was immunoSEQ multiplex PCR. This table has 25,000 to 30,000 clones, 82% appearing once. Sample: PBMCs, taken from a glioma patient whose treatment included an IDH1 peptide vaccine. These receptors all come from a woman aged 25 to 39 with glioma. Each CDR3 is given with its conserved first and last residue. Clone size is stated in some rows and not others, as once, few, many or a class when expanded.

clone size	V gene	J gene	CDR3 length	CDR3 protein
NA	TRBV6-6	TRBJ1-1	16	CASSYLLNREFTEAFF
NA	TRBV12-5	TRBJ2-1	12	CASGLTILEQFF
few	TRBV10-2	TRBJ2-3	15	CASSDEGAGTDTQYF
NA	TRBV7-2	TRBJ2-3	15	CASSPLTGFTDTQYF
NA	TRBV6-4	TRBJ2-3	15	CASSPSGDGADTQYF
NA	TRBV7-2	TRBJ2-2	15	CASTVAGGQAGELFF
once	TRBV7-8	TRBJ2-3	17	CASSLGVLAGKSDTQYF
NA	TRBV4-1	TRBJ1-5	17	CASSQELGNRGNQPQHF
NA	TRBV7-9	TRBJ2-7	15	CASSSGDSGFYEQYF
NA	TRBV6-5	TRBJ2-7	15	CASSYSTLGLYEQYF
NA	TRBV27	TRBJ2-7	15	CASSSWTLPGYEQYF
NA	TRBV11-2	TRBJ2-5	13	CASSSRFPETQYF
NA	TRBV5-6	TRBJ2-7	13	CAGSGQGGGEQYF
NA	TRBV4-1	TRBJ1-6	17	CASSQESRITYNSPLHF
NA	TRBV25-1	TRBJ2-7	13	CASQRGGRYEQYF
NA	TRBV25-1	TRBJ2-7	15	CASSELHGAGSEQYF
NA	TRBV10-3	TRBJ1-4	15	CAISAATVANEKLFF
NA	TRBV5-1	TRBJ2-5	16	CASSTTGTSGQETQYF
NA	TRBV5-1	TRBJ1-1	14	CASSLAGGDTEAFF
NA	TRBV2	TRBJ2-2	15	CASRQQGKWTGELFF
NA	TRBV6-1	TRBJ1-2	13	CASSWGQGSGYTF
NA	TRBV4-1	TRBJ2-1	21	CASSQGLQNYPGGDPYNEQFF
once	TRBV7-2	TRBJ2-3	13	CASSLGYTDTQYF
NA	TRBV6-1	TRBJ1-1	18	CASSGGTGGRGWDTEAFF
once	TRBV6-5	TRBJ1-2	13	CASSYGQFLGYTF
NA	TRBV5-5	TRBJ2-7	15	CASSLGAVGGYEQYF
NA	TRBV19	TRBJ1-5	13	CASKGGSNQPQHF
once	TRBV9	TRBJ2-2	13	CASSVEFVGELFF
NA	TRBV6-1	TRBJ1-1	13	CASSATGWTEAFF
NA	TRBV20-1	TRBJ1-4	11	CSAWVNEKLFF
NA	TRBV29-1	TRBJ1-5	13	CSVGGGSNQPQHF
NA	TRBV28	TRBJ2-7	15	CASSRRTGALYEQYF
NA	TRBV15	TRBJ1-1	13	CATSSWGDIEAFF
NA	TRBV9	TRBJ1-2	13	CASSVGGDYGYTF
NA	TRBV29-1	TRBJ2-7	16	CSVVPNPMGNTYEQYF
NA	TRBV2	TRBJ1-5	14	CASSEGRPGQPQHF
NA	TRBV7-3	TRBJ1-1	15	CASRADRAVNTEAFF
NA	TRBV14	TRBJ2-2	17	CASSQDREESWAGELFF
NA	TRBV5-5	TRBJ2-6	17	CASSLRGSISGANVLTF
NA	TRBV4-1	TRBJ1-2	11	CASSHAGGYTF
NA	TRBV5-6	TRBJ2-7	12	CASSRGRGAQYF
NA	TRBV4-3	TRBJ2-1	16	CASSQDYARTSDEQFF
once	TRBV5-4	TRBJ1-3	16	CASSFRLYGFRNTIYF
NA	TRBV6-5	TRBJ1-4	16	CASSYKTGAANEKLFF
NA	TRBV4-3	TRBJ2-7	14	CASSPGQGLYEQYF
NA	TRBV6-1	TRBJ1-1	14	CASSPRDSRHEAFF
NA	TRBV5-1	TRBJ1-1	13	CASSFAGGTEAFF
NA	TRBV5-1	TRBJ1-1	16	CASSFGSGALNTEAFF
NA	TRBV6-1	TRBJ1-1	14	CASFLGTGAAEAFF
NA	TRBV11-2	TRBJ1-1	13	CASSPALNTEAFF
NA	TRBV9	TRBJ2-2	14	CASSVGGGTGELFF
NA	TRBV6-5	TRBJ1-6	15	CASSYSQGKTSPLHF
few	TRBV5-5	TRBJ2-5	16	CASSPWPMGGDETQYF
NA	TRBV2	TRBJ1-5	15	CASSPSGLSNQPQHF